One sample yielded the 7 T cell receptor beta chains listed below, sequenced in a study of T cells in Graves' hyperthyroidism and ophthalmopathy. TCR beta CDR3 regions were amplified from RNA transcripts. The TCR CDR3 was amplified in a first-round RT-PCR using the HTBI primer set. One entry per CDR3 protein results from TCRdb running MiXCR on the multiplex PCR reads. The sample records roughly 560,000 distinct CDR3 sequences, under 15% being singletons. The sequencing sample was made of blood. The receptors shown here come from a woman in her forties with Graves' ophthalmopathy.

The chain couples TRBV5-1 to TRBJ1-1; a possible D gene is TRBD1 (5 bases). Germline assignment: CDR1 SGHRS and CDR2 YFSETQ. The CDR3 consists of 13 residues. Trimming removed 2 bases from V and 5 bases from J, with 10 bases in between. In DNA, the CDR3 is TGCGCCAGCAGCTTCTCCGGGGGAACTGAAGCTTTCTTT. It codes for CASSFSGGTEAFF.

This clonotype has ten or more counts. V usage is TRBV28 and J usage is TRBJ2-7; the match to TRBD1 covers 10 bases. Germline CDR1 and CDR2: MDHEN and SYDVKM. Trimming took 9 bases from V and 3 from J; bases not matched to a gene: 11. The CDR3 runs 15 residues. CDR3 in DNA: TGTGCCAGACCGACCGGGACAGGGGTTTTCTACGAGCAGTACTTC. The encoded protein is CARPTGTGVFYEQYF.

As to this clonotype: The junction departs from the called germline gene at one end, perhaps through a read error. V and J are TRBV5-1 and TRBJ1-1; D may be TRBD1 (5 bases). Germline CDR1 SGHRS, CDR2 YFSETQ. The CDR3 is 14 amino acids. CDR3 coding DNA: TGCGCCAGCAACTTGGGGGGTTCTAACACTGAAGCTTTCTTT. Amino acid sequence: CASNLGGSNTEAFF.

Only a few counts were recorded for this clonotype. This sequence joins TRBV6-1 and TRBJ1-1; 9 bases fit TRBD1. CDR1 and CDR2 from the germline V gene are MNHNS and SASEGT. The J segment lost 12 bases and the V segment lost 2 bases, leaving 7 bases of the junction unmatched. This CDR3 region has 13 residues. CDR3 region: CASSEWTGVASFF. DNA for the CDR3: TGTGCCAGCAGTGAATGGACAGGGGTGGCATCTTTCTTT.

There are many counts of this clonotype. The chain uses TRBV29-1 and TRBJ2-7, with 9 bases that match TRBD1. This CDR3 has 15 residues. The ends lost 2 bases at V and 1 base at J; junction bases unmatched: 6. The germline V gene has CDR1 SQVTM and CDR2 ANQGSEA. The CDR3 sequence is CSVEPAGTGSYEQYF. CDR3 coding DNA: TGCAGCGTTGAACCGGCCGGGACAGGGTCCTACGAGCAGTACTTC.

This clonotype was seen ten or more times. The chain employs TRBV7-2 and TRBJ2-5, with 8 bases aligning to TRBD2. Germline-derived CDR1 and CDR2 are SGHTA and FQGNSA. Trimming at V came to 8 bases and at J to 5 bases, leaving 10 bases not matched to a gene. This CDR3 contains 14 residues. The CDR3 spells CASARDSGGETQYF. The DNA for the CDR3 is TGTGCCAGCGCACGGGACTCGGGGGGGGAGACCCAGTACTTC. Using reference TRBV7-2 and TRBJ2-5 for the parts outside the CDR3, the full variable domain is GAGVSQSPSNKVTEKGKDVELRCDPISGHTALYWYRQSLGQGLEFLIYFQGNSAPDKSGLPSDRFSAERTGGSVSTLTIQRTQQEDSAVYLCASARDSGGETQYFGPGTRLLVL.

The rearrangement joins TRBV7-2 to TRBJ2-1; 10 positions agree with TRBD2. CDR3 length: 15 residues. From germline, CDR1 is SGHTA and CDR2 FQGNSA. V gave up 1 base and J gave up 9 bases; unmatched junction bases: 6. The CDR3 protein is CASSLVLAGESEQFF. CDR3 coding DNA: TGTGCCAGCAGCTTAGTCCTAGCGGGAGAAAGTGAGCAGTTCTTC. The variable domain in full, completed from reference TRBV7-2 and TRBJ2-1, reads GAGVSQSPSNKVTEKGKDVELRCDPISGHTALYWYRQSLGQGLEFLIYFQGNSAPDKSGLPSDRFSAERTGGSVSTLTIQRTQQEDSAVYLCASSLVLAGESEQFFGPGTRLTVL.